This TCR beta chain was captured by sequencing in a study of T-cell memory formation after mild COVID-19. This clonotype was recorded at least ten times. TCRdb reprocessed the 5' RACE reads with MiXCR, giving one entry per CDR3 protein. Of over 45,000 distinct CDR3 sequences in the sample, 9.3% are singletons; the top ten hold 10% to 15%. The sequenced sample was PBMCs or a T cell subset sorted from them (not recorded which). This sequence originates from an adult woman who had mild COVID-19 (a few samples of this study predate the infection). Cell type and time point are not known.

The CDR3 nucleotides are TGCGCCAGCAGCTTGGACGGGGCGGGAGGGCCTCCATCGCAGTATTTT. Amino acid sequence: CASSLDGAGGPPSQYF. The chain uses TRBV5-1 and TRBJ2-3; 9 positions match TRBD2. Germline assignment: CDR1 SGHRS and CDR2 YFSETQ. With 0 bases clipped from V and 10 bases from J, the junction kept 12 bases outside the gene matches. The CDR3 has 16 amino acids.